This T cell receptor beta chain was captured by sequencing in a study of T cell responses to AZD1222 COVID-19 vaccine. Overall study context: Analyses pooled second doses at about 4 or about 12 weeks. Regarding the study as a whole: Donors, mostly white British, included more females; clonal diversity was possibly underestimated. The study found Spike-specific TCR breadth and depth rose after two AZD1222 doses.

Clones were sequenced by immunoSEQ multiplex PCR, and TCRdb holds only the in-frame ones, with some missing. The sample includes about 130,000 clones, roughly nine tenths seen only once; the top ten take approximately 3%. A remark on this clone: Its target is unknown.

In germline, CDR1 is LNHDA, CDR2 SQIVND (reference sequence). This CDR3 is built from 13 residues. Trimming removed 5 bases from V and 0 bases from J, with 7 bases in between. The V call is TRBV19, the J call TRBJ1-1; no reliable D call. The sequencing here drew on peripheral blood, taken on day 0 of AZD1222 vaccination. The receptor comes from an adult in good health. The CDR3, as DNA: TGTGCCAGTAGTGGCACCCTGAACACTGAAGCTTTCTTT. This translates into CASSGTLNTEAFF.